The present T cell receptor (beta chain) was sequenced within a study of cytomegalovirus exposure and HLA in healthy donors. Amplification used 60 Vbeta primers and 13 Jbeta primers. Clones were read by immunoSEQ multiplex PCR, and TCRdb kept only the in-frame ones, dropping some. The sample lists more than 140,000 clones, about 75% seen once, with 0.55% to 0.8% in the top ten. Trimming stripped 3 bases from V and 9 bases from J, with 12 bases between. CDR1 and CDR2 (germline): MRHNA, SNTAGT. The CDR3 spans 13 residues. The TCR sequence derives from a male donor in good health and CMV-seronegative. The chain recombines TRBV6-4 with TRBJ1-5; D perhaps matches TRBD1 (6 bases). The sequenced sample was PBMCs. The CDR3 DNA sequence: TGTGCCAGCAGTGAGGGGGCGATGCGGCCCCAGCATTTT. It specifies CASSEGAMRPQHF.